This is a list of T cell receptor beta chains from one sample in a study of blood T cell repertoires in COVID-19. Produced via immunoSEQ multiplex PCR; TCRdb's table is partial and in-frame only. Of 200,000 or so clones in the sample, 70% to 85% are singletons; the top ten hold 6.9%. The material sequenced was peripheral blood. The source of these receptors is a human donor with acute or convalescent COVID-19. The donor label of this sample is uncertain. The CDR3 runs from the conserved cysteine through the conserved F or W. D genes are given only for firm matches. The size of a clone is reported for some rows only, either as once, few or many, or as a class for expanded clones.

clone size: -
J gene: TRBJ1-3
D gene: -
V gene: TRBV7-2
CDR3 DNA: TGTGCCAGCAGCTTAGGCCAGGTTAACTCTGGAAACACCATATATTTT
CDR3 protein: CASSLGQVNSGNTIYF

clone size: -
J gene: TRBJ1-6
D gene: -
V gene: TRBV9
CDR3 DNA: TGTGCCAGCAGCGCACAGGGCGATAATTCACCCCTCCACTTT
CDR3 protein: CASSAQGDNSPLHF

clone size: -
J gene: TRBJ1-5
D gene: TRBD1
V gene: TRBV11-2
CDR3 DNA: TGTGCCAGCAGCTCCCAGGGGGCTAAGAATCAGCCCCAGCATTTT
CDR3 protein: CASSSQGAKNQPQHF

clone size: -
J gene: TRBJ2-5
D gene: -
V gene: TRBV24-1
CDR3 DNA: TGTGCCACCAGTGACGGGGACATCAAAGAGACCCAGTACTTC
CDR3 protein: CATSDGDIKETQYF

clone size: -
J gene: TRBJ1-4
D gene: -
V gene: TRBV27
CDR3 DNA: TGTGCCAGCAGTTTCGGAGGGGTGCGTGAAAAACTGTTTTTT
CDR3 protein: CASSFGGVREKLFF

clone size: once
J gene: TRBJ2-5
D gene: TRBD2
V gene: TRBV2
CDR3 DNA: TGTGCCAGCAGGGGGACTAGCGGGAGGGAAGAGACCCAGTACTTC
CDR3 protein: CASRGTSGREETQYF

clone size: -
J gene: TRBJ1-1
D gene: TRBD1
V gene: TRBV2
CDR3 DNA: TGTGCCAGCAGTGAAGCGCGGACAGGAAGAATGAACACTGAAGCTTTCTTT
CDR3 protein: CASSEARTGRMNTEAFF

clone size: -
J gene: TRBJ1-1
D gene: TRBD1
V gene: TRBV7-2
CDR3 DNA: TGTGCCAGCAGCTTACGTCAGGGGGCGACTGAAGCTTTCTTT
CDR3 protein: CASSLRQGATEAFF

clone size: -
J gene: TRBJ2-1
D gene: TRBD2
V gene: TRBV9
CDR3 DNA: TGTGCCAGCAGCCCTGGGACTAGCGGGAGGCTTTTGAAGCAATACAATGAGCAGTTCTTC
CDR3 protein: CASSPGTSGRLLKQYNEQFF

clone size: once
J gene: TRBJ1-1
D gene: TRBD1
V gene: TRBV7-2
CDR3 DNA: TGTGCCAGCAGCTTCAGGGGGTATACTGAAGCTTTCTTT
CDR3 protein: CASSFRGYTEAFF

clone size: -
J gene: TRBJ2-1
D gene: -
V gene: TRBV29-1
CDR3 DNA: TGCAGCGTACCCCTAGATGGTTCTTCTCGGAGTGAGCAGTTCTTC
CDR3 protein: CSVPLDGSSRSEQFF

clone size: -
J gene: TRBJ2-2
D gene: TRBD1
V gene: TRBV2
CDR3 DNA: TGTGCCAGCAGTACGACAGGGTTTAGGACCGGGGAGCTGTTTTTT
CDR3 protein: CASSTTGFRTGELFF

clone size: -
J gene: TRBJ2-4
D gene: -
V gene: TRBV19
CDR3 DNA: TGTGCCAGTAGTATGACAGTGATTCTAGCCAAAAACATTCAGTACTTC
CDR3 protein: CASSMTVILAKNIQYF

clone size: -
J gene: TRBJ1-6
D gene: -
V gene: TRBV15
CDR3 DNA: TGTGCCACCAGCACCCGGGGAGCCTCACCCCTCCACTTT
CDR3 protein: CATSTRGASPLHF

clone size: -
J gene: TRBJ2-1
D gene: TRBD2
V gene: TRBV3-1/TRBV3-2
CDR3 DNA: TGTGCCAGCAGCCATAGCGGGAGACCCGGATTCAATGAGCAGTTCTTC
CDR3 protein: CASSHSGRPGFNEQFF

clone size: -
J gene: TRBJ2-1
D gene: -
V gene: TRBV5-1
CDR3 DNA: TGCGCCAGCAGCTTAGCGGACGGCTCCTACAATGAGCAGTTCTTC
CDR3 protein: CASSLADGSYNEQFF

clone size: -
J gene: TRBJ1-6
D gene: TRBD1
V gene: TRBV28
CDR3 DNA: TGTGCCAGCAGTTTATCTCTCGGACAGGGTTCACCCCTCCACTTT
CDR3 protein: CASSLSLGQGSPLHF

clone size: few
J gene: TRBJ2-2
D gene: TRBD1
V gene: TRBV7-2
CDR3 DNA: TGTGCCAGCAGCGGGCAGACAGGGGGAAAAGGGGAGCTGTTTTTT
CDR3 protein: CASSGQTGGKGELFF

clone size: -
J gene: TRBJ1-5
D gene: TRBD1
V gene: TRBV19
CDR3 DNA: TGTGCCAGTCACACAGGGGGCATTGGTCAGCCCCAGCATTTT
CDR3 protein: CASHTGGIGQPQHF

clone size: -
J gene: TRBJ2-2
D gene: -
V gene: TRBV11-3
CDR3 DNA: TGTGCCAGCAGCCCCGGGACCGCGGAGGGCGGGGAGCTGTTTTTT
CDR3 protein: CASSPGTAEGGELFF

clone size: -
J gene: TRBJ1-5
D gene: TRBD1
V gene: TRBV6-5
CDR3 DNA: TGTGCCAGCGGGACAGGGAATCAGCCCCAGCATTTT
CDR3 protein: CASGTGNQPQHF

clone size: once
J gene: TRBJ2-1
D gene: TRBD2
V gene: TRBV11-3
CDR3 DNA: TGTGCCAGCAGCTTAGGGGCGGGAGGGAAGAATGAGCAGTTCTTC
CDR3 protein: CASSLGAGGKNEQFF

clone size: once
J gene: TRBJ1-2
D gene: -
V gene: TRBV6-5
CDR3 DNA: TGTGCCTCGGCAAGGGGGGGTTTCAACTATGGCTACACCTTC
CDR3 protein: CASARGGFNYGYTF

clone size: -
J gene: TRBJ1-2
D gene: -
V gene: TRBV5-1
CDR3 DNA: TGCGCCAGCAGCCCGGAGGAGCATATCTACATTTATGGCTACACCTTC
CDR3 protein: CASSPEEHIYIYGYTF

clone size: -
J gene: TRBJ2-3
D gene: TRBD2
V gene: TRBV9
CDR3 DNA: TGTGCCAGCAGCGCAACTAGCGGGAGGGCACCAGATACGCAGTATTTT
CDR3 protein: CASSATSGRAPDTQYF

clone size: -
J gene: TRBJ1-5
D gene: TRBD1
V gene: TRBV5-5
CDR3 DNA: TGTGCCAGCAGGGAAACAGGGGGTCTCAATCAGCCCCAGCATTTT
CDR3 protein: CASRETGGLNQPQHF